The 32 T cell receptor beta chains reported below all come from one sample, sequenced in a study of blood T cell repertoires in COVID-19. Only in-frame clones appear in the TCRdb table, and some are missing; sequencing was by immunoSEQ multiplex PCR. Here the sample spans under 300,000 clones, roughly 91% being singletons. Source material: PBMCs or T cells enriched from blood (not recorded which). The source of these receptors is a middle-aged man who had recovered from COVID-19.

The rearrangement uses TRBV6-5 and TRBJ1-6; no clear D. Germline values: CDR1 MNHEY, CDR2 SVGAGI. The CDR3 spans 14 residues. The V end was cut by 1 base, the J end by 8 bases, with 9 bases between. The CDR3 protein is CASSYLSADSPLHF. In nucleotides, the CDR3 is TGTGCCAGCAGTTACTTGTCTGCAGATTCACCCCTCCACTTT.

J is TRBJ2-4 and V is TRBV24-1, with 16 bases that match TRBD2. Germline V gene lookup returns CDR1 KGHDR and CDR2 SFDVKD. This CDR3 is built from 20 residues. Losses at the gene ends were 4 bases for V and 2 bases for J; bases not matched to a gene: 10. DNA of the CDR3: TGTGCCACCAGTGACCCGGCCCTGGGACTAGCGGGGGGGACCAAAAACATTCAGTACTTC. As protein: CATSDPALGLAGGTKNIQYF.

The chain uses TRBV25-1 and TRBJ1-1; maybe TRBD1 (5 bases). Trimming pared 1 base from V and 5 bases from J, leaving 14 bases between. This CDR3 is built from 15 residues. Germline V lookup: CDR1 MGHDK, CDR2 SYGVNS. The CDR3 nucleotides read TGTGCCAGCAGTGAATCAGGTCGGGGGGGGACTGAAGCTTTCTTT. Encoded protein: CASSESGRGGTEAFF.

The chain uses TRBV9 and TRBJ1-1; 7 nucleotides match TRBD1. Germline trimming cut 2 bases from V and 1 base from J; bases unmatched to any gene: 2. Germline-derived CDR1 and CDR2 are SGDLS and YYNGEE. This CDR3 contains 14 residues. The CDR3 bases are TGTGCCAGCAGCGTGGGACAGCGGAACACTGAAGCTTTCTTT. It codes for CASSVGQRNTEAFF.

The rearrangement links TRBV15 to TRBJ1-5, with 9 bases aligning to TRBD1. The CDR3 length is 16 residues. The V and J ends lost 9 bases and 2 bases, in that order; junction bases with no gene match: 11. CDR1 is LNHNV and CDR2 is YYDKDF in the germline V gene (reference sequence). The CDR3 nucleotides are TGTGCCACACAGGGGGCGCGGAGATCTGGCAATCAGCCCCAGCATTTT. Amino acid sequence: CATQGARRSGNQPQHF.

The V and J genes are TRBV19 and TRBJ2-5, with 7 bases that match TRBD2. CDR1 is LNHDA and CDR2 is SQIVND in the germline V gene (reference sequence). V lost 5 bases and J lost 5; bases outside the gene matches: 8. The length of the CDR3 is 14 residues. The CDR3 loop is CASSRQGGSETQYF. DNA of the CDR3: TGTGCCAGTAGTCGGCAGGGAGGGTCGGAGACCCAGTACTTC.

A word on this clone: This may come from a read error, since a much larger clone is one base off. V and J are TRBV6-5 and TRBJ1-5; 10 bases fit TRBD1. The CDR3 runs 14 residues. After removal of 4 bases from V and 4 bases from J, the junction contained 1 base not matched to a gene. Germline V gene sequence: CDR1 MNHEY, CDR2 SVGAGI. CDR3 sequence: CASSWDRGNQPQHF. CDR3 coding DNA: TGTGCCAGCAGTTGGGACAGGGGAAATCAGCCCCAGCATTTT.

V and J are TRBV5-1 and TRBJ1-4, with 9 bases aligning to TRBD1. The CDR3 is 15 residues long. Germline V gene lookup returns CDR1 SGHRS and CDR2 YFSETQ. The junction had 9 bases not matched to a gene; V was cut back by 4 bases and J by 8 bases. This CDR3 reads CASSMGQGAGEKLFF. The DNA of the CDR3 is TGCGCCAGCAGCATGGGACAGGGCGCGGGGGAAAAACTGTTTTTT. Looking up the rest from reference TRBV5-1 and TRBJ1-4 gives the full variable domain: KAGVTQTPRYLIKTRGQQVTLSCSPISGHRSVSWYQQTPGQGLQFLFEYFSETQRNKGNFPGRFSGRQFSNSRSEMNVSTLELGDSALYLCASSMGQGAGEKLFFGSGTQLSVL.

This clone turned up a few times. The CDR3 DNA is TGTGCCAGCAGCTTGATTAACGGGATTGAAGCTTTCTTT. As protein: CASSLINGIEAFF. The rearrangement uses TRBV5-4 and TRBJ1-1; unclear D gene. The V end lost 1 base, the J end lost 7 bases, and 11 bases lay between the germline ends. CDR1 is SGHNT and CDR2 is YYREEE in the germline V gene (reference sequence). This CDR3 contains 13 residues.

CDR3 nucleotides: TGTGCCACCAGCAGAGATCGGGAAGGAAGAAGGTCCTACGAGCAGTACTTC. It translates to CATSRDREGRRSYEQYF. The J gene is TRBJ2-7, the V gene TRBV15; possibly TRBD2 for D (5 bases). The CDR3 is 17 amino acids. Between the trimmed V and J ends, which lost 0 bases and 1 base, there was a span of 16 bases. From germline, CDR1 is LNHNV and CDR2 YYDKDF (reference sequence).

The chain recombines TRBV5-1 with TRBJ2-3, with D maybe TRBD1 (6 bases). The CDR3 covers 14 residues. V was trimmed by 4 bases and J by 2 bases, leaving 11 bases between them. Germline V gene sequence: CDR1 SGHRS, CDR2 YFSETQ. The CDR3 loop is CASSIDRTTDTQYF. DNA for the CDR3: TGCGCCAGCAGCATAGACAGGACCACAGATACGCAGTATTTT.

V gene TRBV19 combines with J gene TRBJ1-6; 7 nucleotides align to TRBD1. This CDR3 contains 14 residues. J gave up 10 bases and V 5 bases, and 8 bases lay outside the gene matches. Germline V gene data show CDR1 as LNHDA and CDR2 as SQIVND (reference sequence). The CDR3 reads CASSAGQEKSPLHF. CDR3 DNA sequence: TGTGCCAGTAGTGCCGGACAGGAGAAATCACCCCTCCACTTT.

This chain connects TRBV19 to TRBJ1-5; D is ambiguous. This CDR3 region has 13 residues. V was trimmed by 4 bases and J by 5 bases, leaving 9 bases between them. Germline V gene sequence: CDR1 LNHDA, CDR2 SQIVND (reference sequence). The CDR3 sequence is CASSTLTDQPQHF. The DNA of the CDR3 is TGTGCCAGTAGTACACTTACCGATCAGCCCCAGCATTTT. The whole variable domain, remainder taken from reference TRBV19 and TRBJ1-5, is DGGITQSPKYLFRKEGQNVTLSCEQNLNHDAMYWYRQDPGQGLRLIYYSQIVNDFQKGDIAEGYSVSREKKESFPLTVTSAQKNPTAFYLCASSTLTDQPQHFGDGTRLSIL.

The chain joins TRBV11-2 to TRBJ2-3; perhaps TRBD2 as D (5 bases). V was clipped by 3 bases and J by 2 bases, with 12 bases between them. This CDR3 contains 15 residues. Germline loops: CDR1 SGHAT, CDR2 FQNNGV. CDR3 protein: CASSFLAGDTDTQYF. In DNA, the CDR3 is TGTGCCAGCAGCTTTTTGGCGGGTGACACAGATACGCAGTATTTT.

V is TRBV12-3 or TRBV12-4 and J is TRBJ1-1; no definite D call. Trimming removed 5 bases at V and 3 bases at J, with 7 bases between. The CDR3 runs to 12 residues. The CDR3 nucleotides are TGTGCCAGCAGTGTTGAGGACACTGAAGCTTTCTTT. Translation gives CASSVEDTEAFF.

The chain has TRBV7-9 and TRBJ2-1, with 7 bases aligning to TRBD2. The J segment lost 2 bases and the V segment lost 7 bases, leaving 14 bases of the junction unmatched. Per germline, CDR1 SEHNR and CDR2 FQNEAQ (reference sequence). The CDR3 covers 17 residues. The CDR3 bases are TGTGCCAGCAAACCTAAGGGAGGGGCGGGAGCCTACAATGAGCAGTTCTTC. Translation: CASKPKGGAGAYNEQFF.

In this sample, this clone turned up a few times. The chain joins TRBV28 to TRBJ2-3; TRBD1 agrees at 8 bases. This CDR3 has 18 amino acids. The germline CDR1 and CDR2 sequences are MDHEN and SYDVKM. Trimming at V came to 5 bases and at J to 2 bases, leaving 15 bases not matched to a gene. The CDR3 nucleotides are TGTGCCAGCAGTACCCCATTTTCCGGGACAGGAGACACAGATACGCAGTATTTT. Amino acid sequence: CASSTPFSGTGDTDTQYF. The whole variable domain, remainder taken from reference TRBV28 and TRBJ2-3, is DVKVTQSSRYLVKRTGEKVFLECVQDMDHENMFWYRQDPGLGLRLIYFSYDVKMKEKGDIPEGYSVSREKKERFSLILESASTNQTSMYLCASSTPFSGTGDTDTQYFGPGTRLTVL.

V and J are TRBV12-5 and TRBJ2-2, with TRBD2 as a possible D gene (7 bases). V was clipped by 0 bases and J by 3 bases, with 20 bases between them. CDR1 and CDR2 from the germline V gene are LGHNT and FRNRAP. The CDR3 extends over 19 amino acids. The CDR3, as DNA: TGTGCTAGTGGTTTGGTGTGGGCAGGGAGGGGGTTGGACACCGGGGAGCTGTTTTTT. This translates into CASGLVWAGRGLDTGELFF.

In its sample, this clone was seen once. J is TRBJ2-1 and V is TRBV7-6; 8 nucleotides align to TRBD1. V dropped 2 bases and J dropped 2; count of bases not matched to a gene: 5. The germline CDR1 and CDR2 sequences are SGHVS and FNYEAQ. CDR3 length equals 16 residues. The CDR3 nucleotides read TGTGCCAGCAGCTTAACCGGGACAGGCACCTACAATGAGCAGTTCTTC. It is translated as CASSLTGTGTYNEQFF.

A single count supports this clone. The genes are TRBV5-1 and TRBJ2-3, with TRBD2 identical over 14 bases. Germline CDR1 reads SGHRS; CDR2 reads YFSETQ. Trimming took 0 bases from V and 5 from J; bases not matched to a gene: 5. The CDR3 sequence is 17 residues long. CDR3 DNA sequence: TGCGCCAGCAGCTTGGCGGGACTAGCGGGGGCACAAGATACGCAGTATTTT. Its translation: CASSLAGLAGAQDTQYF. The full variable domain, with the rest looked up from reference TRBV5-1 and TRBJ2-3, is KAGVTQTPRYLIKTRGQQVTLSCSPISGHRSVSWYQQTPGQGLQFLFEYFSETQRNKGNFPGRFSGRQFSNSRSEMNVSTLELGDSALYLCASSLAGLAGAQDTQYFGPGTRLTVL.

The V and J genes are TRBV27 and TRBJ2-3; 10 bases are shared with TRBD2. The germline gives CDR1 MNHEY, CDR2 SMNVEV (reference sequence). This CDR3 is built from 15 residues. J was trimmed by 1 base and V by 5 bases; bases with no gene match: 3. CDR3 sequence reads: CASSPLAGGTDTQYF. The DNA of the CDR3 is TGTGCCAGCAGTCCCCTAGCGGGAGGCACAGATACGCAGTATTTT.

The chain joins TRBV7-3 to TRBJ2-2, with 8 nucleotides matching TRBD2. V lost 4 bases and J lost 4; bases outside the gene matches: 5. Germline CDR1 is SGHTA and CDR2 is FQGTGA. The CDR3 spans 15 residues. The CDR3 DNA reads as TGTGCCAGCAGCTCCCCCGGGACTAGCACCGGGGAGCTGTTTTTT. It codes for CASSSPGTSTGELFF. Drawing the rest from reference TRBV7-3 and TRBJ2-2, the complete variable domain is GAGVSQTPSNKVTEKGKYVELRCDPISGHTALYWYRQSLGQGPEFLIYFQGTGAADDSGLPNDRFFAVRPEGSVSTLKIQRTERGDSAVYLCASSSPGTSTGELFFGEGSRLTVL.

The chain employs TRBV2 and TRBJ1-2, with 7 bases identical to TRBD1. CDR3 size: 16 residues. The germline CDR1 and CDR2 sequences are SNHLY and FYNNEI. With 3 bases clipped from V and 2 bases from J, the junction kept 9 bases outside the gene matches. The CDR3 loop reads CASSELAWGQNYGYTF. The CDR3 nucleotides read TGTGCCAGCAGTGAGTTGGCGTGGGGACAGAACTATGGCTACACCTTC.

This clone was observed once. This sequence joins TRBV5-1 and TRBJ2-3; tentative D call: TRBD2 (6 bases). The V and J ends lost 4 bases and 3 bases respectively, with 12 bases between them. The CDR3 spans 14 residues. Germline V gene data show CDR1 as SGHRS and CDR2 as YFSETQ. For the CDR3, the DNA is TGCGCCAGCAGCGGGGCAGGGACTACAGATACGCAGTATTTT. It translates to CASSGAGTTDTQYF.

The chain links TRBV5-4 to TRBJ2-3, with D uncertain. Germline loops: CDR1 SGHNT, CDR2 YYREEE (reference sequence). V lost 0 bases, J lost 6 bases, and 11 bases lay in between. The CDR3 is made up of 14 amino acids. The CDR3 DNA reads TGTGCCAGCAGCTTGGTAGGTGCCGGGGATACGCAGTATTTT. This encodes CASSLVGAGDTQYF.

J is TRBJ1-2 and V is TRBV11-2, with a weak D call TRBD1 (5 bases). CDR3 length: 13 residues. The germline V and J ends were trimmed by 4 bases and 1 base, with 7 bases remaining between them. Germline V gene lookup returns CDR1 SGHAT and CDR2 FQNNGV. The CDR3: CASSSQGNYGYTF. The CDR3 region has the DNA TGTGCCAGCAGCTCCCAGGGTAACTATGGCTACACCTTC.

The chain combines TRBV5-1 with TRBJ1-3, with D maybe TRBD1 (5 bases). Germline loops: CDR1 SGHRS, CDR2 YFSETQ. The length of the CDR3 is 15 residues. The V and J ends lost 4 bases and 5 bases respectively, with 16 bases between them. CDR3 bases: TGCGCCAGCAGCAGGGGAGGTCAGGCGCGAAACACCATATATTTT. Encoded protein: CASSRGGQARNTIYF.

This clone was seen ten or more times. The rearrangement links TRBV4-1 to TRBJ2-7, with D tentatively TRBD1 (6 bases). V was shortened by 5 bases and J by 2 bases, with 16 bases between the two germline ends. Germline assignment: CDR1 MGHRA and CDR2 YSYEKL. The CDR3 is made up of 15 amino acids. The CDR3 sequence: CASSWNDRRTYEQYF. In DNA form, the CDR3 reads TGCGCCAGCAGCTGGAACGACAGGAGAACCTACGAGCAGTACTTC.

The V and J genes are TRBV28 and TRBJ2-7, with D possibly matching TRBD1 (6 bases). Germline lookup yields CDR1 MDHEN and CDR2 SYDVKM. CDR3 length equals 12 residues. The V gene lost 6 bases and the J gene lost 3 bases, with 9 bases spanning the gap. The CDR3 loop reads CASRDSGYEQYF. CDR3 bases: TGTGCCAGCAGGGACAGTGGCTACGAGCAGTACTTC.

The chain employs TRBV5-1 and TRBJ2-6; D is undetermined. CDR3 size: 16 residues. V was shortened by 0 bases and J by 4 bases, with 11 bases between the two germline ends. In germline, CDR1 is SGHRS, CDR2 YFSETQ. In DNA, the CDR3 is TGCGCCAGCAGCTTGGAACGGGTTGTGGGGGCCAACGTCCTGACTTTC. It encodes CASSLERVVGANVLTF.

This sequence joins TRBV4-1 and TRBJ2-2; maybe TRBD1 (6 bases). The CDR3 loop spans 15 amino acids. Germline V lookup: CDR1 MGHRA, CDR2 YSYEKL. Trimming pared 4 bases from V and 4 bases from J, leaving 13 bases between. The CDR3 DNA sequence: TGCGCCAGCAGCCTAGGGGGTAAAGGCACCGGGGAGCTGTTTTTT. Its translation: CASSLGGKGTGELFF.

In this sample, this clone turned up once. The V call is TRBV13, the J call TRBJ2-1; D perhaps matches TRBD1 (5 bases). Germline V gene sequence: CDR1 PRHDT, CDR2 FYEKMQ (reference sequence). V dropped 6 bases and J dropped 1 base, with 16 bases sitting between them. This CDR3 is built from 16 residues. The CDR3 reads CASRTRTTTSYNEQFF. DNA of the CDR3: TGTGCCAGCAGGACCCGGACAACGACATCCTACAATGAGCAGTTCTTC.